A selection of T cell receptor beta chains follows, all from one sample in a study of cytomegalovirus exposure and HLA in healthy donors. Only in-frame clones appear in the TCRdb table, and some are missing; sequencing was by immunoSEQ multiplex PCR. Of 150,000 to 200,000 clones in the sample, about 79% were seen once. The sequencing input was PBMCs. These receptors originate from a woman in her forties or fifties in good health and CMV-seronegative. CDR3s include the opening cysteine and the closing phenylalanine or tryptophan. D genes are given only for firm matches. Size tells how often a clone was seen (once, few, many) or the class of an expanded clone, and some rows leave it out.

cdr3_length j_call d_call clone_size v_call cdr3_nt cdr3_aa
14 TRBJ1-2 . . TRBV29-1 TGCAGCGTTGAAGATACAGGGCGTAACTATGGCTACACCTTC CSVEDTGRNYGYTF
13 TRBJ2-7 . . TRBV6-1 TGTGCCAGCAGCGTTGATCAGACCTACGAGCAGTACTTC CASSVDQTYEQYF
15 TRBJ2-1 TRBD1 . TRBV5-1 TGCGCCAGCAGCTTACAAGGACAGGGGGCCAATGAGCAGTTCTTC CASSLQGQGANEQFF
16 TRBJ2-3 . . TRBV14 TGTGCCAGCAGCCAAGAGACGGGAACGGGGACAGATACGCAGTATTTT CASSQETGTGTDTQYF
13 TRBJ2-7 TRBD1 . TRBV18 TGTGCCAGCTCACCCGGGACAGGTCACGAGCAGTACTTC CASSPGTGHEQYF
17 TRBJ1-5 TRBD1 . TRBV19 TGTGCCAGTAGTATAGGGGACAGGGGAGGTGGCAATCAGCCCCAGCATTTT CASSIGDRGGGNQPQHF
15 TRBJ1-5 . . TRBV19 TGTGCCAGTAGTATGTGGGGGGGTAGCAATCAGCCCCAGCATTTT CASSMWGGSNQPQHF
15 TRBJ2-5 TRBD1 once TRBV5-1 TGCGCCAGCACCATTACGACAGGGCAGTCAGAGACCCAGTACTTC CASTITTGQSETQYF
11 TRBJ1-1 . . TRBV28 TGTGCCAGCATTTCCTCCACTGAAGCTTTCTTT CASISSTEAFF
16 TRBJ1-4 TRBD1 . TRBV19 TGTGCCAGTAGGGGGACAGGGAGGAGAGATAATGAAAAACTGTTTTTT CASRGTGRRDNEKLFF
15 TRBJ2-1 . . TRBV7-9 TGTGCCAGCAGCTTAGGGGGAACAGGGATTAATGAGCAGTTCTTC CASSLGGTGINEQFF
18 TRBJ2-3 TRBD1 . TRBV6-1 TGTGCCAGCAGTGAAATTTTGGGCAGGGGGCTCGTTGCAGATACGCAGTATTTT CASSEILGRGLVADTQYF
16 TRBJ1-2 TRBD1 many TRBV4-3 TGCGCCAGCAGCCAAGGTTCGGGACAGGGAGGCTATGGCTACACCTTC CASSQGSGQGGYGYTF
14 TRBJ2-1 TRBD2 . TRBV5-1 TGCGCCAGCAGCGGACTAGCGTCTCACAATGAGCAGTTCTTC CASSGLASHNEQFF
13 TRBJ1-3 . . TRBV29-1 TGCAGCGTCCAAACGGGCTCTGGAAACACCATATATTTT CSVQTGSGNTIYF
14 TRBJ2-7 . . TRBV5-1 TGCGCCAGCACCCTTAAACCTGGGCCCTACGAGCAGTACTTC CASTLKPGPYEQYF
13 TRBJ1-1 . . TRBV7-2 TGTGCCAGCAGCTTAGACGAGGTCACTGAAGCTTTCTTT CASSLDEVTEAFF
12 TRBJ2-7 . . TRBV9 TGTGCCAGCGGTAGGGGGTACAACGAGCAGTACTTC CASGRGYNEQYF
16 TRBJ1-1 . . TRBV18 TGTGCCAGCTCACCCTTGGGGGGGTGGGGGAACACTGAAGCTTTCTTT CASSPLGGWGNTEAFF
15 TRBJ1-3 . . TRBV19 TGTGCCAGTAGTATTAGATTCCCACCTGGAAACACCATATATTTT CASSIRFPPGNTIYF
14 TRBJ1-2 TRBD1 few TRBV6-5 TGTGCCAGCACCAACCCGGGACAGGGCTATGGCTACACCTTC CASTNPGQGYGYTF
15 TRBJ2-6 . . TRBV28 TGTGCCAGCAGCCTGGGGCGTTCTGGGGCCAACGTCCTGACTTTC CASSLGRSGANVLTF
14 TRBJ1-4 . . TRBV28 TGTGCCAGCGGGAGGAGGGTGGAGGGTGAAAAACTGTTTTTT CASGRRVEGEKLFF
15 TRBJ1-1 . few TRBV13 TGTGCCAGCAGCCTGGCGGAAAGGAAGAACACTGAAGCTTTCTTT CASSLAERKNTEAFF
17 TRBJ2-7 TRBD2 . TRBV19 TGTGCCAGTAGTATAGGACTAGCGGGAGAAATCCTCTACGAGCAGTACTTC CASSIGLAGEILYEQYF
18 TRBJ2-4 . . TRBV7-2 TGTGCCAGCAGCTTAGCGCGGCAGGGCGCTCTAGCCAAAAACATTCAGTACTTC CASSLARQGALAKNIQYF
15 TRBJ2-5 TRBD2 . TRBV2 TGTGCCGGTAAGACTAGCGGGAGCAACCAAGAGACCCAGTACTTC CAGKTSGSNQETQYF
14 TRBJ2-3 TRBD1 . TRBV2 TGTGCCAGTTACAGGGGCCTTGGAGCAGATACGCAGTATTTT CASYRGLGADTQYF
13 TRBJ2-7 . . TRBV27 TGTGCCAGCAGTTTATCCAGGACTTACGAGCAGTACTTC CASSLSRTYEQYF
14 TRBJ2-7 . once TRBV9 TGTGCCAGCAGCGCGACTGGGGCTTGGGCAGCCATCAACTTC CASSATGAWAAINF
16 TRBJ2-2 . . TRBV9 TGTGCCAGCAGCGTAGTCACAGGGCTAAACACCGGGGAGCTGTTTTTT CASSVVTGLNTGELFF
15 TRBJ2-2 TRBD1 . TRBV6-6 TGTGCCAGCAGACGAACAGGGGAGAACACCGGGGAGCTGTTTTTT CASRRTGENTGELFF
15 TRBJ1-2 TRBD1 . TRBV7-2 TGTGCCAGCAGCTTAGACAGGGGTCGGAACTATGGCTACACCTTC CASSLDRGRNYGYTF
16 TRBJ2-5 TRBD1 . TRBV7-6 TGTGCCAGCAGCAAATCCGGGACAGGGACGGAGGAGACCCAGTACTTC CASSKSGTGTEETQYF
13 TRBJ2-3 . . TRBV7-3 TGTGCCAGCAGCTTAAGCGGCTCCAATACGCAGTATTTT CASSLSGSNTQYF
15 TRBJ2-3 . . TRBV4-1 TGCGCCAGCAGCGGGGGGGCGGTTGGGACAGATACGCAGTATTTT CASSGGAVGTDTQYF
15 TRBJ2-6 TRBD1 . TRBV11-3 TGTGCCAGCAGCGGACAGGGAGCTGGGGCCAACGTCCTGACTTTC CASSGQGAGANVLTF
13 TRBJ1-3 . . TRBV28 TGTGCCAGCAGCCCGGGAAGCCGAAACACCATATATTTT CASSPGSRNTIYF
16 TRBJ2-2 TRBD1 once TRBV5-1 TGCGCCAGCAGCCCCAATCCAACCGGGACAGCCGGGGAGCTGTTTTTT CASSPNPTGTAGELFF